This TCR beta chain was observed in a study (dated by TCRdb to between 2021 and 2023). Here is what the overall study found, with its caveats: Further investigation, including longitudinal sampling and assessment of a control group, is stated by the authors to be required.

Remarks on this clone: Its antigen remains unidentified. No base-level quality is on record; no much larger clone is a single base apart.

PBMCs were isolated from peripheral blood, and genomic DNA from unsorted PBMCs was used for TCR beta sequencing. Including cysteine and phenylalanine, the CDR3 has 17 amino acids. The only DNA kept is the CDR3, 51 bases in frame from the first base. V loses 0 bases at its end and J loses 7 bases; junction bases beyond the gene matches: 15. Sequences SGHRS (CDR1) and YFSETQ (CDR2) are obtained from the germline V gene. TCR beta chain repertoires were profiled by survey-level sequencing on the immunoSEQ platform. For the original study's pipeline: CDR3 amino acid length spectratypes and V-J pairing frequencies were compared, and repertoire diversity was measured with the inverse Simpson index. To annotate clonotypes specific to SARS-CoV-2, CMV, influenza A and EBV, TCR beta CDR3 sequences were compared against VDJdb. The immuneACCESS repertoire file appears here via TCRdb, limited to in-frame rearrangements. These files lack a portion of the clones; in checked studies, under half of the deficit traces to unresolved V genes, and the cause of the others is not known. V and J calls and clone size are those listed in that table; D and trimming were worked out from the DNA. For this sample there are 68,000 or so clones; around 93% appear just once. The biggest ten clones account for roughly 4.6% of the sample.

This TCR was sampled from a man aged 40-55 years with rheumatoid arthritis. The sequencing input was PBMCs. The chain is encoded by TRBV5-1 joined to TRBJ1-2, with 7 junctional bases fitting TRBD1. The sequenced DNA: TGCGCCAGCAGCTTGGTCTCCCCGGGACAGCCCTTAGGTGGCTACACCTTC. Protein translation: CASSLVSPGQPLGGYTF.